The next 16 T cell receptor beta chains were all read from a single sample in a study of molecular identifiers for immune sequencing clone quantification. TCRdb re-derived calls from the PCR reads in MiXCR, one entry per CDR3 protein. Among hundreds of thousands of distinct CDR3 sequences listed, about 25% were seen once. Sequencing used naive CD8+ T cells from blood, with Jurkat cell RNA spiked in. Documented subset: FACS-sorted CD8+CD4-CCR7+CD45RA+ naive T cells. Receptors originate from a human donor in good health. Some libraries in this study had Jurkat cell RNA spiked in.

The genes are TRBV15 and TRBJ2-7, with D unresolved. The CDR3 extends over 14 amino acids. Between the trimmed V and J ends, which lost 0 bases and 0 bases, there was a span of 6 bases. CDR1 is LNHNV, CDR2 YYDKDF, per germline (reference sequence). CDR3 protein: CATSRDHYSYEQYF. CDR3 bases: TGTGCCACCAGCAGAGATCACTACTCCTACGAGCAGTACTTC.

This clonotype was seen many times. The gene calls are TRBV7-9 and TRBJ2-7; D is undetermined. The CDR3 runs to 14 residues. CDR1 is SEHNR, CDR2 FQNEAQ, per germline (reference sequence). V was clipped by 4 bases and J by 3 bases, with 13 bases between them. The CDR3 here is CASSSDPARYEQYF. CDR3 nucleotides: TGTGCCAGCAGCTCGGACCCTGCACGCTACGAGCAGTACTTC.

There are many counts of this clonotype. CDR3 DNA sequence: TGCGCCAGCAGCCAAGATCAAATCACAGGGTTAAACACTGAAGCTTTCTTT. Translating it yields CASSQDQITGLNTEAFF. J is TRBJ1-1 and V is TRBV4-3; possible D gene TRBD1, 6 bases. The length of the CDR3 is 17 residues. Germline V CDR1 and CDR2: LGHNA, YSLEER. The V end lost 0 bases, the J end lost 2 bases, and 16 bases lay between the germline ends.

CDR3 sequence reads: CASSTDRGGAEAFF. The CDR3 bases are TGTGCCAGCAGTACCGACAGGGGGGGCGCTGAAGCTTTCTTT. J is TRBJ1-1 and V is TRBV28, with 9 bases lining up with TRBD1. The CDR3 is 14 residues long. Germline values: CDR1 MDHEN, CDR2 SYDVKM. The V and J ends lost 5 bases and 6 bases, in that order; junction bases with no gene match: 7. Full variable domain (missing parts from reference TRBV28 and TRBJ1-1): DVKVTQSSRYLVKRTGEKVFLECVQDMDHENMFWYRQDPGLGLRLIYFSYDVKMKEKGDIPEGYSVSREKKERFSLILESASTNQTSMYLCASSTDRGGAEAFFGQGTRLTVV.

This clonotype was seen ten or more times. V and J are TRBV3-1 and TRBJ2-5; D may be TRBD1 (6 bases). The CDR3 spans 15 residues. V was cut by 0 bases and J by 0 bases, with 8 bases left in between. The germline gives CDR1 LGHDT, CDR2 YNNKEL (reference sequence). CDR3 DNA: TGTGCCAGCAGCCAAGAAGGACAGTACCAAGAGACCCAGTACTTC. It specifies CASSQEGQYQETQYF.

There are many counts of this clonotype. This chain uses TRBV3-1 with TRBJ1-1; tentative D call: TRBD1 (6 bases). V shed 6 bases and J shed 6 bases, with 26 bases lying between them. The CDR3 is 17 residues long. Per the germline V gene, CDR1 is LGHDT and CDR2 is YNNKEL (reference sequence). The CDR3 region is CASRTTKGGHPNAEAFF. CDR3 in DNA: TGTGCCAGCAGAACAACGAAAGGGGGACACCCAAACGCTGAAGCTTTCTTT.

This clonotype was detected many times. This chain joins TRBV20-1 and TRBJ1-6, with D unresolved. Germline values: CDR1 DFQATT, CDR2 SNEGSKA (reference sequence). The ends were cut back, 3 bases at V and 8 bases at J, with 8 bases in the middle. The CDR3 spans 12 residues. CDR3 loop: CSARTAYSPLHF. The CDR3 DNA is TGCAGTGCTAGGACCGCTTATTCACCCCTCCACTTT.

In its sample, this clonotype was seen a few times. It is likely a read error, because the conserved phenylalanine at the end of the CDR3 is missing. The chain recombines TRBV6-6 with TRBJ2-5; tentative D call: TRBD2 (5 bases). Germline loops: CDR1 MNHNY, CDR2 SVGAGI (reference sequence). The V end lost 2 bases, the J end lost 3 bases, and 7 bases lay between the germline ends. This CDR3 region has 13 residues. CDR3 coding DNA: TGTGCCAGCAGTTACGTCGGGGAAGAGACCCAGTACCTC. It specifies CASSYVGEETQYL.

Only a few counts were recorded for this clonotype. The chain recombines TRBV19 with TRBJ1-1; D not certain. The germline V gene encodes CDR1 LNHDA and CDR2 SQIVND (reference sequence). V lost 7 bases, J lost 3 bases, and 12 bases lay in between. This CDR3 has 13 residues. CDR3 sequence reads: CASTPVLHTEAFF. CDR3 nucleotide sequence: TGTGCCAGTACCCCCGTTCTACACACTGAAGCTTTCTTT.

This clonotype was detected a few times. This chain joins TRBV10-3 and TRBJ2-7; D is uncertain. Deletions cut 3 bases from V and 0 bases from J, with 3 bases between. There are 12 residues in the CDR3. Germline V gene sequence: CDR1 ENHRY, CDR2 SYGVKD. For the CDR3, the DNA is TGTGCCATCAGTGATGCCTCCTACGAGCAGTACTTC. Its translation: CAISDASYEQYF.

There are a few counts of this clonotype. The J gene is TRBJ2-1, the V gene TRBV28; 8 nucleotides match TRBD2. The CDR3 consists of 14 residues. CDR1 MDHEN and CDR2 SYDVKM come from the germline V gene. Germline trimming cut 10 bases from V and 5 bases from J; bases unmatched to any gene: 10. The CDR3 reads CATAPGTRDNEQFF. CDR3 bases: TGTGCCACCGCTCCCGGGACTAGGGACAATGAGCAGTTCTTC.

A remark on this clonotype: This likely comes from a read error, as the CDR3 has no conserved phenylalanine or tryptophan at its end. No DNA is shown, since the ends of the CDR3 on it are uncertain; the CDR3 is the one TCRdb lists. CDR3 sequence reads: CASSDSIGQTFS. The chain has TRBV6-5 and TRBJ1-1. CDR1 is MNHEY, CDR2 SVGAGI, per germline. Inclusive of both ends, the CDR3 amounts to 12 amino acids.

The sample holds many counts of this clonotype. The chain combines TRBV20-1 with TRBJ2-3; 14 bases agree with TRBD2. The length of the CDR3 is 16 residues. V trimming: 6 bases; J trimming: 4 bases; junction bases outside the gene matches: 9. Germline assignment: CDR1 DFQATT and CDR2 SNEGSKA (reference sequence). CDR3 amino acids: CSAPGLAGVLSDTQYF. CDR3 DNA: TGCAGTGCCCCGGGACTAGCGGGAGTTTTATCAGATACGCAGTATTTT.

This chain uses TRBV19 with TRBJ2-1; D is uncertain. CDR3 length: 16 amino acids. Germline CDR1 reads LNHDA; CDR2 reads SQIVND (reference sequence). V lost 1 base and J lost 4, with 14 bases in between. Here the CDR3 reads CASSIGMRSQYNEQFF. In nucleotides, the CDR3 is TGTGCCAGTAGTATAGGAATGAGGAGCCAGTACAATGAGCAGTTCTTC.

This clonotype was counted many times. This chain uses TRBV2 with TRBJ1-1, with 7 bases matching TRBD1. The CDR3 loop spans 13 amino acids. V was pared by 0 bases and J by 7 bases, with 2 bases of the junction left unmatched. Germline CDR1 and CDR2: SNHLY and FYNNEI. The CDR3 bases are TGTGCCAGCAGTGAAGCGCAGGGGGGTGAAGCTTTCTTT. It specifies CASSEAQGGEAFF. Variable domain in full (rest from reference TRBV2 and TRBJ1-1): EPEVTQTPSHQVTQMGQEVILRCVPISNHLYFYWYRQILGQKVEFLVSFYNNEISEKSEIFDDQFSVERPDGSNFTLKIRSTKLEDSAMYFCASSEAQGGEAFFGQGTRLTVV.

This clonotype was picked up many times. V and J are TRBV7-6 and TRBJ2-3; unclear D gene. Germline V gene lookup returns CDR1 SGHVS and CDR2 FNYEAQ. The CDR3 has 13 residues. Trimming cost V 6 bases and J 1 base, with 8 bases left between them. In DNA, the CDR3 is TGTGCCAGCAGAGAGGCAGGCACAGATACGCAGTATTTT. Amino acids: CASREAGTDTQYF.